These T cell receptor beta chains were read from a single sample in a study of T cell clonotyping in hematopoietic cell transplantation. Some clones are missing from TCRdb's copy, which holds only in-frame ones; the method was immunoSEQ multiplex PCR. The data show approximately 22,000 clones, about 90% seen once. This sample comprised peripheral blood mononuclear cells, obtained before stem cell transplant. The receptors were sampled from a young man with biphenotypic leukemia. Some clones in this sample may be carry-over from other donors' samples. CDR3s leave out the opening cysteine and the closing phenylalanine or tryptophan.

V gene	J gene	CDR3 protein
TRBV9	TRBJ2-3	ASSPDVERRDTQY
TRBV5-1	TRBJ1-4	ASSLASGALEKLF
TRBV5-6	TRBJ2-2	ASSLGPDRGLGDGELF
TRBV6-5	TRBJ1-5	ASSSGQGNQPQH
TRBV6-1	TRBJ2-5	ASSELAGGQETQY
TRBV6-6	NA	ASRWTSGSSYEQY
TRBV30	TRBJ1-5	AWSVRTSNQPQH
TRBV19	TRBJ2-2	ASSTFSGSIGGELF
TRBV5-1	TRBJ1-1	ASSLLYRGLDTEAF
TRBV5-6	TRBJ1-2	ASSFVSARVKYGYT
TRBV5-8	TRBJ1-6	ASSRGDSLNSPLH
TRBV5-1	TRBJ1-2	ASSLEGRRGDGYT
TRBV5-8	TRBJ2-7	ASSLVSSNEQY